This T cell receptor (beta chain) was observed in a study of blood T cells in healthy people across ages. Regarding the study as a whole: For the donors, CMV status was unknown and possibly confounded expanded clonotype changes. Calculation of diversity from one million T cells yielded estimates considered to be underestimates.

Healthy Russian Caucasian donors spanned ages about 6 to 100 years. The authors ran a second PCR of 7 to 11 cycles using a sample-barcoded 5' primer and a J-beta primer mix. Every cDNA molecule carried a tag from a template-switch adaptor bearing 12 random nucleotides. TCRdb analysed the 5' RACE reads with MiXCR anew, one entry per CDR3 protein. Here the sample spans about 580,000 distinct CDR3 sequences, roughly 43% being singletons. The CDR3 sequence is 14 residues long. V gave up 2 bases and J gave up 4 bases, with 8 bases separating them. With respect to this clonotype: Its specificity is unknown.

This chain connects TRBV12-3 or TRBV12-4 to TRBJ2-2; D ambiguous. The origin of this receptor is a man older than 75 in good health. The sequencing sample was made of blood. Written as DNA, the CDR3 is TGTGCCAGCAGTTTAAGTGGGCCCACCGGGGAGCTGTTTTTT. Translation: CASSLSGPTGELFF.